This entry lists 10 T cell receptor beta chains sequenced from one sample in a study of T cell responses to AZD1222 COVID-19 vaccine. Only in-frame clones appear in the TCRdb table, and some are missing; sequencing was by immunoSEQ multiplex PCR. Among about 150,000 clones listed, about nine tenths were seen once. Sequenced material: peripheral blood, taken 28 days after the second AZD1222 dose. These receptors all stem from an adult who received the AZD1222 COVID-19 vaccine.

The V call is TRBV6-2 or TRBV6-3, the J call TRBJ1-2, with D unclear. The V end lost 6 bases, the J end lost 1 base, and 9 bases lay between the germline ends. Germline assignment: CDR1 MNHEY and CDR2 SVGEGT. The CDR3 has 13 amino acids. The CDR3 DNA reads TGTGCCAGCAGCCCACAGAGTAACTATGGCTACACCTTC. Protein sequence: CASSPQSNYGYTF.

The chain uses TRBV27 and TRBJ2-7, with 13 bases that match TRBD2. The trim removed 2 bases at V and 0 bases at J, leaving 7 bases unmatched. CDR3 length equals 18 residues. The germline CDR1 and CDR2 sequences are MNHEY and SMNVEV (reference sequence). The CDR3 nucleotides read TGTGCCAGCAGTTTACGTCCCGGGACTAGCGGGAACTCCTACGAGCAGTACTTC. This codes for CASSLRPGTSGNSYEQYF.

The rearrangement links TRBV6-5 to TRBJ2-7; TRBD1 matches 10 bases. Trimming took 6 bases from V and 2 from J; bases not matched to a gene: 7. From germline, CDR1 is MNHEY and CDR2 SVGAGI. This CDR3 is built from 15 residues. Here the CDR3 reads CASSHGQGGTYEQYF. As DNA, the CDR3 is TGTGCCAGCAGCCACGGACAGGGGGGAACCTACGAGCAGTACTTC.

The rearrangement uses TRBV7-9 and TRBJ1-2; possible D gene TRBD1, 5 bases. Germline V gene data show CDR1 as SEHNR and CDR2 as FQNEAQ (reference sequence). V gave up 2 bases and J gave up 6 bases, with 16 bases separating them. CDR3 length equals 15 residues. The CDR3 nucleotides read TGTGCCAGCAGCTTAAGAGGGGAGATCAAGAATGGCTACACCTTC. It codes for CASSLRGEIKNGYTF. Full variable domain (remainder filled in from reference TRBV7-9 and TRBJ1-2): DTGVSQNPRHKITKRGQNVTFRCDPISEHNRLYWYRQTLGQGPEFLTYFQNEAQLEKSRLLSDRFSAERPKGSFSTLEIQRTEQGDSAMYLCASSLRGEIKNGYTFGSGTRLTVV.

The chain links TRBV5-4 to TRBJ1-4, with D possibly matching TRBD1 (6 bases). The germline V gene has CDR1 SGHNT and CDR2 YYREEE (reference sequence). The CDR3 loop spans 14 amino acids. V was trimmed by 0 bases and J by 8 bases, leaving 11 bases between them. This CDR3 reads CASSLGRGTEKLFF. CDR3 DNA sequence: TGTGCCAGCAGCTTGGGGAGGGGGACAGAAAAACTGTTTTTT.

The rearrangement joins TRBV19 to TRBJ1-2; 7 bases align to TRBD1. This CDR3 has 16 amino acids. Germline-derived CDR1 and CDR2 are LNHDA and SQIVND (reference sequence). With 3 bases clipped from V and 6 bases from J, the junction kept 13 bases outside the gene matches. The CDR3 spells CASSIDVGTVRNGYTF. Written as DNA, the CDR3 is TGTGCCAGTAGTATTGATGTTGGGACAGTGCGGAATGGCTACACCTTC.

The chain joins TRBV6-5 to TRBJ1-2; D is possibly TRBD1 (5 bases). This CDR3 has 13 amino acids. The V end was cut by 2 bases, the J end by 4 bases, with 8 bases between. Germline CDR1 is MNHEY and CDR2 is SVGAGI. The CDR3 coding sequence is TGTGCCAGCAGTTACGACAGACTCTATGGCTACACCTTC. Translation gives CASSYDRLYGYTF.

V gene TRBV23-1 combines with J gene TRBJ1-6; possibly TRBD1 for D (6 bases). TRBV23-1 counts as an open reading frame of uncertain function. The ends were cut back, 4 bases at V and 4 bases at J, with 20 bases in the middle. The CDR3 is made up of 18 amino acids. This CDR3 reads CASSPPSGEGGYNSPLHF. The CDR3 DNA is TGCGCCAGCAGTCCCCCCTCGGGCGAGGGGGGTTATAATTCACCCCTCCACTTT.

This CDR3 reads CASSLLPAGERVDTQYF. In DNA, the CDR3 is TGTGCCAGCAGCTTACTCCCAGCGGGAGAACGTGTAGATACGCAGTATTTT. The V gene is TRBV7-8, the J gene TRBJ2-3; TRBD2 aligns across 8 bases. V dropped 2 bases and J dropped 5; count of bases not matched to a gene: 12. The length of the CDR3 is 17 residues. The germline CDR1 and CDR2 sequences are SGHVS and FQNEAQ.

This chain links TRBV5-8 with TRBJ1-1, with unresolved D. Germline V gene data show CDR1 as SGHTS and CDR2 as YDEGEE. CDR3 length: 13 amino acids. The germline V and J ends were trimmed by 6 bases and 3 bases, with 12 bases remaining between them. In nucleotides, the CDR3 is TGTGCCAGCATCCACCGTATTCACACTGAAGCTTTCTTT. Encoded protein: CASIHRIHTEAFF.